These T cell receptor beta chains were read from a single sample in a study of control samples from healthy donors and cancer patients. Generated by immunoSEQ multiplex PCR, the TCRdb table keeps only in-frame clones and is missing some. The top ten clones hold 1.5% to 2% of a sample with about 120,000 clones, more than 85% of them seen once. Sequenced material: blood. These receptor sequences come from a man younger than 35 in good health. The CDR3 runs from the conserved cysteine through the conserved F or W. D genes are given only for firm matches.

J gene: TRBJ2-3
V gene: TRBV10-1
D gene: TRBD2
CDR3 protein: CASSAFPSGPDTQYF
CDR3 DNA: TGCGCCAGCAGTGCGTTCCCTAGCGGCCCAGATACGCAGTATTTT

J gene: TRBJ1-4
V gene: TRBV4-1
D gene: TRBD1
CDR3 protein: CASSQATGAPKLYNEKLFF
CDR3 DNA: TGCGCCAGCAGCCAAGCTACAGGGGCCCCGAAACTCTATAATGAAAAACTGTTTTTT

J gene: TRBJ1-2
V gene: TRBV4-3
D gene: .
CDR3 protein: CASSQDTATPPGDGYTF
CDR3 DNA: TGCGCCAGCAGCCAAGATACTGCCACCCCCCCTGGGGATGGCTACACCTTC

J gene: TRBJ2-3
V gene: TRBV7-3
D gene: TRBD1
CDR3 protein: CASSSRTTGFRADTQYF
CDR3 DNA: TGTGCCAGCAGCTCGCGAACGACAGGGTTTCGTGCAGATACGCAGTATTTT

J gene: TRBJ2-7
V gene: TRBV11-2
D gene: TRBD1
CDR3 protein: CASSLGQGVSDEQYF
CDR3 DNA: TGTGCCAGCAGCTTAGGTCAGGGGGTGTCAGACGAGCAGTACTTC

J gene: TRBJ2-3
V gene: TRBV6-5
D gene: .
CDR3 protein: CASSWTAQGDTQYF
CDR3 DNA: TGTGCCAGCAGTTGGACAGCTCAAGGGGATACGCAGTATTTT

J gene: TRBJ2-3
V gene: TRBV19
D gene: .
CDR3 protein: CASSIRGALEHTQYF
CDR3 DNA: TGTGCCAGTAGTATTCGGGGGGCGCTAGAGCATACGCAGTATTTT

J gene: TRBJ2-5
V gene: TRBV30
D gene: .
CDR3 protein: CAWRRAGEHHQETQYF
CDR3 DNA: TGTGCCTGGAGGAGGGCAGGGGAACATCACCAAGAGACCCAGTACTTC

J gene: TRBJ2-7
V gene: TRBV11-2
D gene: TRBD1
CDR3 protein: CASSKIPGQSYEQYF
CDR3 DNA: TGTGCCAGCAGTAAGATTCCGGGACAGTCCTACGAGCAGTACTTC

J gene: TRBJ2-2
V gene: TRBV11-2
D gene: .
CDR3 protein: CASSPQALMGGGGELFF
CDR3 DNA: TGTGCCAGCAGCCCACAAGCATTAATGGGAGGAGGTGGGGAGCTGTTTTTT

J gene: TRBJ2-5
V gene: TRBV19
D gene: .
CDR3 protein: CASSGGGKETQYF
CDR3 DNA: TGTGCCAGTAGTGGTGGAGGAAAAGAGACCCAGTACTTC

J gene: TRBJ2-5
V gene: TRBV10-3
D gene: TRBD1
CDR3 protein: CAISTGTGKQETQYF
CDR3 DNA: TGTGCCATCAGTACAGGGACAGGGAAACAAGAGACCCAGTACTTC

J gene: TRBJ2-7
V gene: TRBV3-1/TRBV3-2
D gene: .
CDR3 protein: CASQGGGDEQYF
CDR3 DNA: TGTGCCAGCCAGGGGGGAGGGGACGAGCAGTACTTC

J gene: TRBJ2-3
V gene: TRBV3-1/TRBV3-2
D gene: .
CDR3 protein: CASSQGTLTLLPDTQYF
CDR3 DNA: TGTGCCAGCAGCCAAGGGACACTCACCCTATTACCAGATACGCAGTATTTT